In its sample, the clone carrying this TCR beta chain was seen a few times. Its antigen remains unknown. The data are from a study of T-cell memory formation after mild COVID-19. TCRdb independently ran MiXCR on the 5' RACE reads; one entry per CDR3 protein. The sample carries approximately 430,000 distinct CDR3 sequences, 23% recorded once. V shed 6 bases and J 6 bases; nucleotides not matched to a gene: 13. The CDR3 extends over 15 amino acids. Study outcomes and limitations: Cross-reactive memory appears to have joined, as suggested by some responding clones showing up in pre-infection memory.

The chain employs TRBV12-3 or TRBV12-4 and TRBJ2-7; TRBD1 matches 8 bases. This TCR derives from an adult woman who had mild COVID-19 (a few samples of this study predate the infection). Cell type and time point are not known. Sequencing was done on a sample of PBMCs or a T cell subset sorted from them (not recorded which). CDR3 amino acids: CASSSPGQAWPEQYF. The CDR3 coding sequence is TGTGCCAGCAGCTCTCCGGGACAGGCTTGGCCCGAGCAGTACTTC.